Sequencing of this T cell receptor beta chain was carried out in a study of shared clonotypes between healthy human individuals. Study background: The people who gave samples were two women and a few men aged 18 to 49.

Data came from immunoSEQ multiplex PCR; TCRdb stores just in-frame clones and leaves some out. The sample lists over a million clones, about 80% occurring once. Study-level findings and limits: Clonotype sharing among donors was expected to depend on sequencing depth.

With regard to this clone: Its antigen remains unknown.

The length of the CDR3 is 14 residues. Trimming pared 7 bases from V and 0 bases from J, leaving 10 bases between. Germline CDR1 KGHSH, CDR2 LQKENI. CD4+ cells were split into CD45RA+ naive and CD45RA-negative memory subsets. This receptor was identified in a man aged 18 to 29 in good health. Some clones in this sample may be carry-over from other donors' samples. This rearrangement joins TRBV18 to TRBJ1-5, with no clear D. Sequencing was carried out using memory CD4+ T cells from PBMCs. Sample subset: CD45RA-negative fraction. The CDR3 loop reads CASCGENSNQPQHF. The DNA for the CDR3 is TGTGCCAGCTGTGGAGAGAATAGCAATCAGCCCCAGCATTTT.